This T cell receptor (beta chain) emerged from a study of vaccination effects on CD4 cells after COVID-19. In the study overall: Prior to sequencing, the ViraFEST assay stimulated PBMC with viral peptide pools, which expanded the antigen-specific CD4+ T cells. Everyone in the study got two shots of either the BNT162b2 or mRNA-1273 vaccine.

CDR1 and CDR2 from the germline V gene are SGHRS and YFSETQ. Trimming cost V 3 bases and J 6 bases; bases outside gene matches: 2. The CDR3 has 13 amino acids. Once cultured for nine to ten days, the cells underwent separation to obtain CD4+ T cells. Previously uninfected by SARS-CoV-2, the vaccine recipients also showed negative nucleocapsid antibodies. On days 3 and 7, fresh IL-2 medium replaced half the medium. For this clone: Its antigen is as yet unknown.

Generated by immunoSEQ multiplex PCR, the TCRdb table keeps only in-frame clones and is missing some. The table shows tens of thousands of clones, with about four fifths occurring only once. V and J are TRBV5-1 and TRBJ1-2; TRBD1 matches at 10 bases. The sequence was obtained from a human donor who received a COVID-19 vaccine. The material was CD4+ T cells from PBMCs cultured without peptide, obtained before COVID-19 vaccination. The CDR3 sequence is CASSSDRGNGYTF. DNA of the CDR3: TGCGCCAGCAGCTCGGACAGGGGGAATGGCTACACCTTC.